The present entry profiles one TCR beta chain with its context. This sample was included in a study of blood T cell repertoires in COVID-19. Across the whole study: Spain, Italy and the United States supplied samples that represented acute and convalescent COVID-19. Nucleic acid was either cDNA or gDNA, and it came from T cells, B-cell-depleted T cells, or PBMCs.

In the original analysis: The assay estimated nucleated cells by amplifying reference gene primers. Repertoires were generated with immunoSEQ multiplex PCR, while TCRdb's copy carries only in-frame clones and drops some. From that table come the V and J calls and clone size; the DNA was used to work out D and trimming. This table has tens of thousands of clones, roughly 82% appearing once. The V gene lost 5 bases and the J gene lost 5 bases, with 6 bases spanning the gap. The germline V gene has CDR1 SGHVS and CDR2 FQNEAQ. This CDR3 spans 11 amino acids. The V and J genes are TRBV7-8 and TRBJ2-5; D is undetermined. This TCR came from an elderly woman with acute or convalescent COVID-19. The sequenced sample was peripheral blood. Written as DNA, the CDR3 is TGTGCCAGCAGCCCCTTCGAGACCCAGTACTTC. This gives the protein CASSPFETQYF.